This T cell receptor beta chain appears in the sequencing data of a study of OX40 agonist ivuxolimab in advanced cancers. Study-wide background: Ivuxolimab is a fully human IgG2 antibody that activates OX40 (CD134).

CDR3 length: 13 residues. V lost 5 bases, J lost 3 bases, and 11 bases lay in between. Germline V gene sequence: CDR1 MNHNY, CDR2 SVGAGI (reference sequence). The assay was immunoSEQ multiplex PCR, and TCRdb's table has in-frame clones only and misses some. The sample has tens of thousands of clones; roughly nine tenths are singletons. This receptor was identified in an adult with an advanced solid tumor such as melanoma, head and neck, liver or kidney cancer. This chain links TRBV6-6 with TRBJ2-7; TRBD2 might be the D (6 bases). Sequencing was performed on CD4+ or CD8+ T cells sorted from blood, taken in a trial of the OX40 agonist ivuxolimab. CDR3 sequence: CASSMGGGYEQYF. The CDR3 DNA reads as TGTGCCAGCAGTATGGGGGGAGGCTACGAGCAGTACTTC.